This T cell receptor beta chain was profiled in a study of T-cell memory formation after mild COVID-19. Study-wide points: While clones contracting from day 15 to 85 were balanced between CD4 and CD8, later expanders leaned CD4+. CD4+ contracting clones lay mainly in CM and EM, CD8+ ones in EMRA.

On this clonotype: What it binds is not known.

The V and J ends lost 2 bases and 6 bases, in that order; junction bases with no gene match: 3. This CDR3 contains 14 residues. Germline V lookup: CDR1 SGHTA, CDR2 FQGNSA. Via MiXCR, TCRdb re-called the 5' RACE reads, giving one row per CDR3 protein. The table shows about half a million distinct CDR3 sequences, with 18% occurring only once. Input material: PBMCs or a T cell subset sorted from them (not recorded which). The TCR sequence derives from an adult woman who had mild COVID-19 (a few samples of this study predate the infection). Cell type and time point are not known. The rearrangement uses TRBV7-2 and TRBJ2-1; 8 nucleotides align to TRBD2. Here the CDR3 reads CASSLMGLGNEQFF. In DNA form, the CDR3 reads TGTGCCAGCAGCTTAATGGGACTAGGCAATGAGCAGTTCTTC. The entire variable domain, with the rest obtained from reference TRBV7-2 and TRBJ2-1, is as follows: GAGVSQSPSNKVTEKGKDVELRCDPISGHTALYWYRQSLGQGLEFLIYFQGNSAPDKSGLPSDRFSAERTGGSVSTLTIQRTQQEDSAVYLCASSLMGLGNEQFFGPGTRLTVL.